This T cell receptor (beta chain) comes out of a study of human T cells and chemical hapten exposure. Across the whole study: Upper-back patch tests with 0.01% DPC were read at 6 days. Overall study results and limits: Relative to control repertoires, expanded TCRs gave rise to significantly more large CDR3 similarity clusters.

This sample's time point: pre-sensitization, week 0. As for treatment: therapeutic diphenylcyclopropenone sensitization with weekly scalp DPC. Donors, patients with alopecia ranging from 18 to 70 years old and judged suitable for DPC, provided samples. This clonotype was counted many times. Its target is not known. The library tagged each cDNA molecule with unique molecular identifiers. Via MiXCR, TCRdb re-called the RACE reads, giving one row per CDR3 protein. The table includes 380,000 or so distinct CDR3 sequences, 5.5% detected once. The TCR was taken from a woman aged 18-30 years with alopecia areata. Some clones in this sample may be carry-over from other donors' samples. This specimen was whole blood, taken in connection with sensitization to the hapten diphenylcyclopropenone (DPC).

CDR3 residues: CASSYVRMTDTQYF. In nucleotides, the CDR3 is TGTGCCAGCAGTTACGTCCGAATGACAGATACGCAGTATTTT. The chain employs TRBV6-2 or TRBV6-3 and TRBJ2-3; D is unresolved. This CDR3 contains 14 residues. From germline, CDR1 is MNHEY and CDR2 SVGEGT. The V gene lost 2 bases and the J gene lost 3 bases, with 9 bases spanning the gap.